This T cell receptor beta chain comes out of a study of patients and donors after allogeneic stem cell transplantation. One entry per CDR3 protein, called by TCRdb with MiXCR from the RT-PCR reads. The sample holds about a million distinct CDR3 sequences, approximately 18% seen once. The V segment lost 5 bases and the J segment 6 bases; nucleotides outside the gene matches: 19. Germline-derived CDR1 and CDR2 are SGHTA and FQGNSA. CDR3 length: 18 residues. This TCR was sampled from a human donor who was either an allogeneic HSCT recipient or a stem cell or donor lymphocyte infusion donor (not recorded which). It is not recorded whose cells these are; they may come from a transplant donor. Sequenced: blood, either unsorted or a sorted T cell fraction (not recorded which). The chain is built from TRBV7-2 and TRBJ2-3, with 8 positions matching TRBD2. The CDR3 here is CASSLPPAGGLRGDTQYF. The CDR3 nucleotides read TGTGCCAGCAGCCTACCGCCCGCGGGAGGACTCCGGGGGGATACGCAGTATTTT.